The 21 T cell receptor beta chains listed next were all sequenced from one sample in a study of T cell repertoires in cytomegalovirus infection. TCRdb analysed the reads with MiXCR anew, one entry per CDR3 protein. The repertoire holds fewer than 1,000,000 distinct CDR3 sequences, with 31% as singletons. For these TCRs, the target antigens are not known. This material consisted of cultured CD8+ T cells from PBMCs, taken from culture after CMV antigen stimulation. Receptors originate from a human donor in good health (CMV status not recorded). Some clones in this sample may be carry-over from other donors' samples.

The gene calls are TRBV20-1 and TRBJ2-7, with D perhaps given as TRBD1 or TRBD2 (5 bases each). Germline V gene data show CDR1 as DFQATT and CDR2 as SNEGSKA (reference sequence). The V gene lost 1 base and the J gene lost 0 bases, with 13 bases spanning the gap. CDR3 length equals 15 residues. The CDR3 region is CSARVFDSGSYEQYF. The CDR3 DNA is TGCAGTGCTAGAGTTTTCGACAGCGGCTCCTACGAGCAGTACTTC.

This CDR3 is CSVDETGGDTLNTEAFF. The CDR3 DNA is TGCAGCGTTGATGAGACAGGGGGAGATACACTGAACACTGAAGCTTTCTTT. The V gene is TRBV29-1, the J gene TRBJ1-1; 9 bases map to TRBD1. This CDR3 comprises 17 residues. With V trimmed by 3 bases and J by 0 bases, 11 bases remained unmatched. CDR1 and CDR2 (germline): SQVTM, ANQGSEA.

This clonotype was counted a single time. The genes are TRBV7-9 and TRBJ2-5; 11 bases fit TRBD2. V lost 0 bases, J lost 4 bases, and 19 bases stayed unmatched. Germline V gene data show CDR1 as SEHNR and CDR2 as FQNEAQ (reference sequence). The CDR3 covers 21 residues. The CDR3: CASSLAWGTSSTSGGRETQYF. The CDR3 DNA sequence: TGTGCCAGCAGCTTAGCGTGGGGTACGTCCTCTACTAGCGGGGGCAGAGAGACCCAGTACTTC.

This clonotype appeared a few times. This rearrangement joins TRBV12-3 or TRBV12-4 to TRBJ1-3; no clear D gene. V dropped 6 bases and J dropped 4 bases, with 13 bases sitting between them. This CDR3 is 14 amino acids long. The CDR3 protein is CASSLMELGNTIYF. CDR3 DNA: TGTGCCAGCAGCCTTATGGAGCTCGGAAACACCATATATTTT.

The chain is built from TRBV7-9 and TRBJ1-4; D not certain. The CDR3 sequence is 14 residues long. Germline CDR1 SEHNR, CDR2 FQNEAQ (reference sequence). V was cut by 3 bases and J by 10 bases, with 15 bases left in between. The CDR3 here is CASSFLGKDGKLFF. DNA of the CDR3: TGTGCCAGCAGCTTTCTGGGGAAGGATGGAAAACTGTTTTTT.

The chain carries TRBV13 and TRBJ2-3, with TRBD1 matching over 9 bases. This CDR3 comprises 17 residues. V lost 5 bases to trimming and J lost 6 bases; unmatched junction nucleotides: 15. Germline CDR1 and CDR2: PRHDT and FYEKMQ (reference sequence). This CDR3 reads CASSTRQGEDWTDTQYF. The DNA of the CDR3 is TGTGCCAGCAGCACCCGACAGGGGGAAGATTGGACGGATACGCAGTATTTT.

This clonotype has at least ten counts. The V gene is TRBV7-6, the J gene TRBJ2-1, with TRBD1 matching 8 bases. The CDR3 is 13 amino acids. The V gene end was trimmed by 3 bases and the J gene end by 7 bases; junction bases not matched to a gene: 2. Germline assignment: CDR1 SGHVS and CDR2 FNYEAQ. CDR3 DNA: TGTGCCAGCAGCTTTACAGGGGGGAATGAGCAGTTCTTC. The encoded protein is CASSFTGGNEQFF.

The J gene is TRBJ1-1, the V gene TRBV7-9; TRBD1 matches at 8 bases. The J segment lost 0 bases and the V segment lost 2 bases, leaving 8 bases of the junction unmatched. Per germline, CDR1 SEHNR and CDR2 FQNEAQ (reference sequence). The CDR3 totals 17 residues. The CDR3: CASSLTQGASMNTEAFF. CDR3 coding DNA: TGTGCCAGCAGCTTAACGCAGGGGGCTAGTATGAACACTGAAGCTTTCTTT.

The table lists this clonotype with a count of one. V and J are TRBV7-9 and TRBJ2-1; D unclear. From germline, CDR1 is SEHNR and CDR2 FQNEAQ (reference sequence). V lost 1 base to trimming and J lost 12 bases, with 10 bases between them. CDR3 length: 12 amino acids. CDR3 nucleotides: TGTGCCAGCAGCTTAGAAGCGCGCTCGCAGTTCTTC. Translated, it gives CASSLEARSQFF.

DNA for the CDR3: TGTGCCACCACCACCTGGAGCACCGGGGAGCTGTTTTTT. This encodes CATTTWSTGELFF. This rearrangement joins TRBV19 to TRBJ2-2; D remains ambiguous. The CDR3 runs 13 residues. Germline V gene data show CDR1 as LNHDA and CDR2 as SQIVND (reference sequence). Between the trimmed V and J ends, which lost 10 bases and 4 bases, there was a span of 13 bases.

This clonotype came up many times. The CDR3 protein is CASSFGLTRTEAFF. In DNA form, the CDR3 reads TGTGCCAGCAGCTTCGGACTGACGAGAACTGAAGCTTTCTTT. The chain employs TRBV7-8 and TRBJ1-1; D remains unclear. This CDR3 contains 14 residues. V lost 3 bases, J lost 5 bases, and 13 bases lay in between. Germline CDR1 reads SGHVS; CDR2 reads FQNEAQ.

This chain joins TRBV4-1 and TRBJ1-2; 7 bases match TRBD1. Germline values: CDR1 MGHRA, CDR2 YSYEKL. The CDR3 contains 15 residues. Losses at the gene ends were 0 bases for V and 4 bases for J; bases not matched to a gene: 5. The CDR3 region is CASSQERGQLYGYTF. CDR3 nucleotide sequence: TGCGCCAGCAGCCAAGAGAGGGGACAGCTCTATGGCTACACCTTC.

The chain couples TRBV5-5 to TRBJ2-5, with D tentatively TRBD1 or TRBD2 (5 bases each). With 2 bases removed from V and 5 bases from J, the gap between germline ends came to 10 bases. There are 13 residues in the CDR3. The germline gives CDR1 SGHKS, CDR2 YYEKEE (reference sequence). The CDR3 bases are TGTGCCAGCAGCTTCGAGGGGCACGAGACCCAGTACTTC. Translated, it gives CASSFEGHETQYF.

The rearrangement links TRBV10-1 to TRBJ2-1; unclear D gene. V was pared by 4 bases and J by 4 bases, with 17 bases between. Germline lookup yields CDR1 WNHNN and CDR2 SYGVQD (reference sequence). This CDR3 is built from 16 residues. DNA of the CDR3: TGCGCCAGCAGTGGCCAGATAGGGAAGGCGTACAATGAGCAGTTCTTC. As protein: CASSGQIGKAYNEQFF.

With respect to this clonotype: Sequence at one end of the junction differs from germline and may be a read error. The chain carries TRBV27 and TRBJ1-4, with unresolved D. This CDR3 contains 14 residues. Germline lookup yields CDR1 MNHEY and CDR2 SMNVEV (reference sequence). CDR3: CASSPRSTNEKLLF. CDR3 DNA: TGTGCCAGCAGCCCCAGGTCAACTAATGAAAAACTGCTTTTT.

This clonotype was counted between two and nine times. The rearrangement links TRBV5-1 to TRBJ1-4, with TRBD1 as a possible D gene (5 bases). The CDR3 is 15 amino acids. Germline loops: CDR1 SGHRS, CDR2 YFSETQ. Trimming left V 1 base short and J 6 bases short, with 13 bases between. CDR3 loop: CASSLRSGGDEKLFF. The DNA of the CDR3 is TGCGCCAGCAGCTTGAGGTCCGGGGGAGATGAAAAACTGTTTTTT.

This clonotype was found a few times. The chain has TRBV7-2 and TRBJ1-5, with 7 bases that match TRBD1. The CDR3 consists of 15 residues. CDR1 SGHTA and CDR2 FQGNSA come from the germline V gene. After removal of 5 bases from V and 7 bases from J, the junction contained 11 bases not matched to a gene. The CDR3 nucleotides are TGTGCCAGCAGCCCAGAAGGCGCAGGGGGGCAGCCCCAGCATTTT. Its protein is CASSPEGAGGQPQHF.

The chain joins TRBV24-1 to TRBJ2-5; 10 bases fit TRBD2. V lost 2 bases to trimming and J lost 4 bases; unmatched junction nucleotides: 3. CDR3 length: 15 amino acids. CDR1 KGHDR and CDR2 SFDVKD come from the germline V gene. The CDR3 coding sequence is TGTGCCACCAGTGATTATCGGACTAGCGGAGAGACCCAGTACTTC. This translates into CATSDYRTSGETQYF.

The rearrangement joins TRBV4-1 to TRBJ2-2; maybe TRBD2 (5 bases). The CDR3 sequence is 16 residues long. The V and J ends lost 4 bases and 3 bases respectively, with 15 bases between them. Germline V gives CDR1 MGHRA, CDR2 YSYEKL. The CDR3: CASSPGGGGDTGELFF. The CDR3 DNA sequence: TGCGCCAGCAGCCCTGGCGGAGGTGGAGACACCGGGGAGCTGTTTTTT.

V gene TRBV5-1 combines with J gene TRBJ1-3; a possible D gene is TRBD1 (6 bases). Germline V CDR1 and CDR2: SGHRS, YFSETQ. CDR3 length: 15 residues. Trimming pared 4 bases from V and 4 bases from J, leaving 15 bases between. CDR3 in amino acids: CASSDGTRSGNTIYF. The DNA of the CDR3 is TGCGCCAGCAGCGACGGGACACGCTCCGGAAACACCATATATTTT.

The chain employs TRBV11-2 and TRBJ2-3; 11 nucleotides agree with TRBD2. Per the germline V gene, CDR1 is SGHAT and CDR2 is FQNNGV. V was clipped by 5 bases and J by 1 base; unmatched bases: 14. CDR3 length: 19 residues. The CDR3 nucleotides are TGTGCCAGCAGCCCGTGGACTAGCGGGTCCCCGGCGGGCACAGATACGCAGTATTTT. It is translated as CASSPWTSGSPAGTDTQYF.